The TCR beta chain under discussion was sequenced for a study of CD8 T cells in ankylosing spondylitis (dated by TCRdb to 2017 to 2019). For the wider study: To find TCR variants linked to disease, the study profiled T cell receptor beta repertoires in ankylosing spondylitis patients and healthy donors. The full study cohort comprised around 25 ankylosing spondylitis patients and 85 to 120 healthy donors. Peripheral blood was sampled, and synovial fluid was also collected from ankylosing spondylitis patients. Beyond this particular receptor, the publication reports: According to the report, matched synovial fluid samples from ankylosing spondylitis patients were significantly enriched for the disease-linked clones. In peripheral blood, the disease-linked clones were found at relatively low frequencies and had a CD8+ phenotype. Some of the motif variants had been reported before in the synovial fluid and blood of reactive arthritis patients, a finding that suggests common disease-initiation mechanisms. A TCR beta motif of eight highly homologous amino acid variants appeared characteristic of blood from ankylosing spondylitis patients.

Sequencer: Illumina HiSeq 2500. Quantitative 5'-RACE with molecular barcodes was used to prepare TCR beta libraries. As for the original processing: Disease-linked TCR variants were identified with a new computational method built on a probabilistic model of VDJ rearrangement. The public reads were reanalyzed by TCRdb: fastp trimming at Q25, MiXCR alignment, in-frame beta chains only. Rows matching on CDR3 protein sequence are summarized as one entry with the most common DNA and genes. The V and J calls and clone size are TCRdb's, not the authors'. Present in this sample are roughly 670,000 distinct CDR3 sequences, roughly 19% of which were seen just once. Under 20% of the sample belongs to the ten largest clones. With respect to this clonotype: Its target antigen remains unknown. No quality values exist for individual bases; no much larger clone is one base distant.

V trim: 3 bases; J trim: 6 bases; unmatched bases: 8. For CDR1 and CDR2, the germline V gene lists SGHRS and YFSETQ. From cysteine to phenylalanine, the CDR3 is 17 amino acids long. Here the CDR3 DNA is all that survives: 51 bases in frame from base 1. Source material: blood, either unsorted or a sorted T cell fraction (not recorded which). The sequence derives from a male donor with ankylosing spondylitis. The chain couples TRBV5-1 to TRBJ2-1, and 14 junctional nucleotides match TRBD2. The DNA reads TGCGCCAGCAGCTCCGGACTAGCGGGGGGTCCGGGCAATGAGCAGTTCTTC. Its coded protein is CASSSGLAGGPGNEQFF.